These 5 T cell receptor beta chains share one sample of origin, sequenced in a study of T cell repertoires in cytomegalovirus infection. Their specific antigens are unknown. MiXCR, run by TCRdb on the reads, gives a single entry per CDR3 protein. This repertoire shows some 500,000 distinct CDR3 sequences, around 30% found once; its top ten account for 17%. The sequencing used cultured PBMCs, collected from culture after CMV antigen stimulation. The source is a human donor in good health (CMV status not recorded). Some clones in this sample may be carry-over from other donors' samples.

The chain carries TRBV7-7 and TRBJ2-1; 7 bases are shared with TRBD2. With V trimmed by 5 bases and J by 6 bases, 13 bases remained unmatched. The CDR3 runs to 16 residues. The V gene's germline CDR1 is SSHAT and CDR2 FNYEAQ (reference sequence). The CDR3, as DNA: TGTGCCAGCAGCCGAGCCGAAGGACTAGGCGGCAATGAGCAGTTCTTC. Translated: CASSRAEGLGGNEQFF.

The gene calls are TRBV29-1 and TRBJ1-1, with D unresolved. CDR1 is SQVTM, CDR2 ANQGSEA, per germline. The CDR3 is 13 residues long. Trimming took off 4 bases at V and 0 bases at J, with 9 bases between the two ends. The CDR3 nucleotides are TGCAGCGTTGCCCGTTTTATGAACACTGAAGCTTTCTTT. This translates into CSVARFMNTEAFF.

Only a few counts were recorded for this clonotype. This chain joins TRBV7-2 and TRBJ1-1, with D hard to call. The V gene's germline CDR1 is SGHTA and CDR2 FQGNSA. The V end was cut by 3 bases, the J end by 5 bases, with 16 bases between. The CDR3 consists of 15 residues. The CDR3 sequence: CASSFSRAPGTEAFF. The CDR3 DNA reads as TGTGCCAGCAGCTTTTCGCGGGCCCCGGGTACTGAAGCTTTCTTT.

This clonotype was seen only a few times. The chain employs TRBV7-2 and TRBJ1-2; 10 bases agree with TRBD1. Per germline, CDR1 SGHTA and CDR2 FQGNSA. V dropped 5 bases and J dropped 4; count of bases not matched to a gene: 10. The CDR3 length is 16 residues. The CDR3, as DNA: TGTGCCAGCAGCCCCCTCCCGGGACAGGGGTTCTATGGCTACACCTTC. Translated: CASSPLPGQGFYGYTF. Drawing the rest from reference TRBV7-2 and TRBJ1-2, the complete variable domain is GAGVSQSPSNKVTEKGKDVELRCDPISGHTALYWYRQSLGQGLEFLIYFQGNSAPDKSGLPSDRFSAERTGGSVSTLTIQRTQQEDSAVYLCASSPLPGQGFYGYTFGSGTRLTVV.

Only one count was recorded for this clonotype. The V and J genes are TRBV29-1 and TRBJ2-1, with TRBD2 as a possible D gene (5 bases). The germline V gene encodes CDR1 SQVTM and CDR2 ANQGSEA. The CDR3 length is 14 residues. Deletions cut 4 bases from V and 2 bases from J, with 12 bases between. The CDR3 region has the DNA TGCAGCGTTGTTCCAGCGGAGACCTACAATGAGCAGTTCTTC. It translates to CSVVPAETYNEQFF.